This T cell receptor beta chain was sequenced during a study of T cell clusters in autoimmune cytopenias. This clonotype ranks as medium-sized in terms of frequency. TRB rearrangements were amplified by touch-down multiplex PCR with mixed TRB-A/B primers. TCRdb reworked the multiplex PCR reads into one entry per CDR3 protein, no DNA. Here the sample table reports under 8,500 distinct CDR3 sequences. TRB was amplified from roughly 250 ng of peripheral blood genomic DNA per sample. CDR1 and CDR2 from the germline V gene are KGHSH and LQKENI. The CDR3 runs to 17 residues. The sequenced material came from peripheral blood. The gene calls are TRBV18 and TRBJ1-2. This TCR was sampled from a human donor with an autoimmune cytopenia or autoimmune hepatitis (not recorded which). This CDR3 is CASSPRREITGNYGYTF.